The 26 T cell receptor beta chains below were found in one sample sequenced in a study of blood T cell repertoires in COVID-19. Clones were sequenced by immunoSEQ multiplex PCR, and TCRdb holds only the in-frame ones, with some missing. The sample contains 30,000 or so clones, 80% to 90% of which appear only once. The material sequenced was peripheral blood. These receptors all stem from a woman at least 80 years old with COVID-19, enrolled during active disease.

V usage is TRBV7-9 and J usage is TRBJ1-2; 7 bases are shared with TRBD1. The ends lost 2 bases at V and 6 bases at J; junction bases unmatched: 6. The CDR3 runs 14 residues. Per the germline V gene, CDR1 is SEHNR and CDR2 is FQNEAQ (reference sequence). In DNA, the CDR3 is TGTGCCAGCAGCTTATTAGGGACAGCGCATGGCTACACCTTC. Encoded protein: CASSLLGTAHGYTF.

This clone was seen only once. The chain combines TRBV12-3 or TRBV12-4 with TRBJ1-3; tentatively, D is TRBD1 (6 bases). V was cut by 7 bases and J by 6 bases, with 13 bases left in between. The CDR3 runs to 13 residues. The CDR3 reads CASTPTGKNTIYF. CDR3 nucleotide sequence: TGTGCCAGCACCCCAACAGGGAAAAACACCATATATTTT.

This chain links TRBV7-3 with TRBJ2-3; D gene unclear. With 2 bases removed from V and 2 bases from J, the gap between germline ends came to 8 bases. Germline CDR1 SGHTA, CDR2 FQGTGA. The CDR3 runs 14 residues. Here the CDR3 DNA reads TGTGCCAGCAGCTTAGGGCCTAACACAGATACGCAGTATTTT. Translation gives CASSLGPNTDTQYF.

The rearrangement joins TRBV6-1 to TRBJ2-7; D may be TRBD2 (6 bases). CDR3 length: 18 residues. The V end was cut by 2 bases, the J end by 2 bases, with 22 bases between. Germline V gene lookup returns CDR1 MNHNS and CDR2 SASEGT. The CDR3 DNA is TGTGCCAGCAGTGAATCGGGGAGGATGGCAGGGCCAACCTACGAGCAGTACTTC. It is translated as CASSESGRMAGPTYEQYF.

The chain joins TRBV5-1 to TRBJ2-1; TRBD1 matches 11 bases. V lost 4 bases, J lost 9 bases, and 6 bases stayed unmatched. The CDR3 is made up of 14 amino acids. CDR1 is SGHRS, CDR2 YFSETQ, per germline. This chain's CDR3 is CASSPRTGGVEQFF. In nucleotides, the CDR3 is TGCGCCAGCAGCCCAAGGACAGGGGGCGTTGAGCAGTTCTTC.

The chain recombines TRBV7-2 with TRBJ2-2; the match to TRBD1 covers 8 bases. Germline V lookup: CDR1 SGHTA, CDR2 FQGNSA. The CDR3 sequence is 15 residues long. The trim removed 3 bases at V and 2 bases at J, leaving 2 bases unmatched. Written as DNA, the CDR3 is TGTGCCAGCAGCTTGACAGGGGCCAACACCGGGGAGCTGTTTTTT. Residues: CASSLTGANTGELFF. Based on the CDR3 plus reference TRBV7-2 and TRBJ2-2, the full variable domain is GAGVSQSPSNKVTEKGKDVELRCDPISGHTALYWYRQSLGQGLEFLIYFQGNSAPDKSGLPSDRFSAERTGGSVSTLTIQRTQQEDSAVYLCASSLTGANTGELFFGEGSRLTVL.

The chain is built from TRBV3-1 (or the pseudogene TRBV3-2) and TRBJ1-2; D is unclear. Trimming pared 4 bases from V and 4 bases from J, leaving 10 bases between. The CDR3 covers 13 residues. Looked up from germline, CDR1 is LGHDT and CDR2 is YNNKEL (reference sequence). The CDR3 sequence is CASSPRGGYGYTF. CDR3 bases: TGTGCCAGCAGCCCGCGGGGTGGCTATGGCTACACCTTC.

The J gene is TRBJ2-2, the V gene TRBV27, with a tentative D call TRBD2 (5 bases). In germline, CDR1 is MNHEY, CDR2 SMNVEV (reference sequence). V gave up 4 bases and J gave up 0 bases, with 12 bases separating them. CDR3 length: 16 amino acids. The CDR3: CASSYRTQSNTGELFF. CDR3 sequence (DNA): TGTGCCAGCAGTTACCGGACTCAGTCGAACACCGGGGAGCTGTTTTTT.

The chain combines TRBV5-5 with TRBJ2-5; possible D gene TRBD2, 6 bases. The germline gives CDR1 SGHKS, CDR2 YYEKEE (reference sequence). The CDR3 length is 19 residues. Deletions cut 5 bases from V and 2 bases from J, with 28 bases between. The CDR3 DNA sequence: TGTGCCAGCAGACTTAACCCCGGGCCTAGCCTCGGGGGTCAAGAGACCCAGTACTTC. It specifies CASRLNPGPSLGGQETQYF.

The sample holds a few counts of this clone. The CDR3 sequence is CASSSSYLAGPYNEQFF. CDR3 in DNA: TGTGCCAGCAGCTCAAGTTATCTAGCGGGACCCTACAATGAGCAGTTCTTC. The chain links TRBV11-2 to TRBJ2-1, with 9 positions matching TRBD2. CDR3 length equals 17 residues. V lost 4 bases and J lost 2; bases outside the gene matches: 9. Germline CDR1 reads SGHAT; CDR2 reads FQNNGV.

This chain uses TRBV5-1 with TRBJ1-4, with D unresolved. The CDR3 has 13 residues. V gave up 6 bases and J gave up 8 bases, with 14 bases separating them. Per germline, CDR1 SGHRS and CDR2 YFSETQ. The CDR3 region has the DNA TGCGCCAGCATGCGAGGGCTTGGCGAAAAACTGTTTTTT. It translates to CASMRGLGEKLFF.

The chain recombines TRBV19 with TRBJ1-5, with 8 bases lining up with TRBD1. V dropped 0 bases and J dropped 6; count of bases not matched to a gene: 7. CDR3 length equals 16 residues. Per germline, CDR1 LNHDA and CDR2 SQIVND (reference sequence). For the CDR3, the DNA is TGTGCCAGTAGTATAGAGGGGGGACAGGCCGGTCAGCCCCAGCATTTT. This codes for CASSIEGGQAGQPQHF.

J is TRBJ1-2 and V is TRBV6-5, with a tentative D call TRBD1 (5 bases). The CDR3 is 15 residues long. Trimming took off 0 bases at V and 7 bases at J, with 15 bases between the two ends. The germline V gene has CDR1 MNHEY and CDR2 SVGAGI. Written as DNA, the CDR3 is TGTGCCAGCAGTTACTCCAGGTCGCGGGGCGGTGGCTACACCTTC. As protein: CASSYSRSRGGGYTF.

The chain is built from TRBV30 and TRBJ2-5; 11 nucleotides match TRBD1. CDR3 length: 16 residues. Germline loops: CDR1 GTSNPN, CDR2 SVGIG (reference sequence). The trim removed 3 bases at V and 4 bases at J, leaving 10 bases unmatched. The CDR3 protein is CAWRTIGQGAGETQYF. CDR3 DNA: TGTGCCTGGAGGACTATTGGACAGGGGGCTGGAGAGACCCAGTACTTC.

The V and J genes are TRBV5-4 and TRBJ2-5, with D unclear. The CDR3 extends over 14 amino acids. V lost 5 bases, J lost 0 bases, and 11 bases lay in between. Germline assignment: CDR1 SGHNT and CDR2 YYREEE (reference sequence). CDR3 bases: TGTGCCAGCAGTTTTGACTGGAACCAAGAGACCCAGTACTTC. Translated: CASSFDWNQETQYF.

The V gene is TRBV11-2, the J gene TRBJ2-5; TRBD2 matches at 8 bases. CDR3 size: 19 residues. Trimming cost V 0 bases and J 0 bases; bases outside gene matches: 12. Germline values: CDR1 SGHAT, CDR2 FQNNGV. For the CDR3, the DNA is TGTGCCAGCAGCTTAGATCGCGGGGGGCCCGACTCCTACCAAGAGACCCAGTACTTC. It specifies CASSLDRGGPDSYQETQYF.

The V gene is TRBV6-1, the J gene TRBJ1-6; tentative D call: TRBD1 (6 bases). The germline V gene has CDR1 MNHNS and CDR2 SASEGT. Trimming shortened V by 3 bases and J by 7 bases, and 7 bases separated the two germline ends. CDR3 size: 13 residues. CDR3 amino acids: CASSEGANSPLHF. In DNA, the CDR3 is TGTGCCAGCAGTGAGGGGGCCAATTCACCCCTCCACTTT.

V is TRBV5-1 and J is TRBJ1-1; TRBD1 aligns across 10 bases. The CDR3 spans 13 residues. From germline, CDR1 is SGHRS and CDR2 YFSETQ. With 4 bases clipped from V and 5 bases from J, the junction kept 2 bases outside the gene matches. CDR3 nucleotide sequence: TGCGCCAGCAGCAAGGACAGGGGGACTGAAGCTTTCTTT. Amino acids: CASSKDRGTEAFF.

The V and J genes are TRBV10-3 and TRBJ1-5; 8 nucleotides align to TRBD1. The germline V gene encodes CDR1 ENHRY and CDR2 SYGVKD. The CDR3 extends over 15 amino acids. The V segment lost 3 bases and the J segment 2 bases; nucleotides outside the gene matches: 3. This chain's CDR3 is CAISERTGRNQPQHF. CDR3 nucleotide sequence: TGTGCCATCAGTGAAAGGACAGGGCGCAATCAGCCCCAGCATTTT.

This clone appeared once. This chain uses TRBV19 with TRBJ2-2, with D possibly matching TRBD1 (6 bases). CDR3 length: 15 residues. Germline V CDR1 and CDR2: LNHDA, SQIVND (reference sequence). With 3 bases removed from V and 1 base from J, the gap between germline ends came to 9 bases. In DNA form, the CDR3 reads TGTGCCAGTAGTATTCAGACAGGGAACACCGGGGAGCTGTTTTTT. Protein product: CASSIQTGNTGELFF.

The gene calls are TRBV10-3 and TRBJ2-1; 12 bases map to TRBD2. The CDR3 consists of 16 residues. Germline trimming cut 4 bases from V and 4 bases from J; bases unmatched to any gene: 5. Germline loops: CDR1 ENHRY, CDR2 SYGVKD. The CDR3 DNA reads TGTGCCATCAGTGTAGGCGGGACTAGCGGGTACAATGAGCAGTTCTTC. Protein: CAISVGGTSGYNEQFF.

The chain links TRBV6-1 to TRBJ1-2, with D tentatively TRBD1 (5 bases). The V gene lost 5 bases and the J gene lost 3 bases, with 16 bases spanning the gap. The CDR3 covers 15 residues. The germline gives CDR1 MNHNS, CDR2 SASEGT. The CDR3 reads CASSTTSDTYYGYTF. As DNA, the CDR3 is TGTGCCAGCAGTACCACGTCGGACACCTACTATGGCTACACCTTC.

The chain uses TRBV9 and TRBJ1-1, with a possible D match to TRBD1 (6 bases). The V end lost 3 bases, the J end lost 5 bases, and 8 bases lay between the germline ends. This CDR3 contains 12 residues. Germline V gives CDR1 SGDLS, CDR2 YYNGEE. The CDR3 is CASSDRVTEAFF. In DNA form, the CDR3 reads TGTGCCAGCAGCGACAGGGTTACTGAAGCTTTCTTT.

The chain uses TRBV11-3 and TRBJ2-2; tentative D call: TRBD2 (7 bases). The germline V gene has CDR1 SGHNT and CDR2 YENEEA. Trimming removed 8 bases at V and 4 bases at J, with 11 bases between. The CDR3 extends over 13 amino acids. CDR3 region: CASWGGGTGELFF. The CDR3 region has the DNA TGTGCCAGCTGGGGGGGCGGCACCGGGGAGCTGTTTTTT.

This chain uses TRBV7-8 with TRBJ1-1, with 9 bases fitting TRBD1. Germline CDR1 is SGHVS and CDR2 is FQNEAQ. The CDR3 runs to 14 residues. J was trimmed by 7 bases and V by 6 bases; bases with no gene match: 9. The CDR3, as DNA: TGTGCCAGCAGGTCACAGGGGGCGAGGGGTGAAGCTTTCTTT. Translating it yields CASRSQGARGEAFF. The full variable domain, completed using reference TRBV7-8 and TRBJ1-1, is GAGVSQSPRYKVAKRGQDVALRCDPISGHVSLFWYQQALGQGPEFLTYFQNEAQLDKSGLPSDRFFAERPEGSVSTLKIQRTQQEDSAVYLCASRSQGARGEAFFGQGTRLTVV.

The chain combines TRBV30 with TRBJ2-7; 11 nucleotides agree with TRBD1. Germline V gene data show CDR1 as GTSNPN and CDR2 as SVGIG (reference sequence). Losses at the gene ends were 5 bases for V and 7 bases for J; bases not matched to a gene: 10. The CDR3 sequence is 14 residues long. CDR3 loop: CAWGEDRGRGEQYF. The CDR3 nucleotides read TGTGCCTGGGGTGAGGACAGGGGGCGGGGGGAGCAGTACTTC. The full variable domain, rest sourced from reference TRBV30 and TRBJ2-7, is SQTIHQWPATLVQPVGSPLSLECTVEGTSNPNLYWYRQAAGRGLQLLFYSVGIGQISSEVPQNLSASRPQDRQFILSSKKLLLSDSGFYLCAWGEDRGRGEQYFGPGTRLTVT.